Listed here are 14 T cell receptor beta chains from one sample, sequenced in a study of cytotoxic CD8 clonotypes in ibrutinib-treated CLL. TCRdb keeps only in-frame clones here, not all; method: immunoSEQ multiplex PCR. Here the sample spans around 130,000 clones, approximately 80% being singletons. The sample here was PBMCs, taken after 24 months of ibrutinib treatment. The receptors shown here come from a human donor with chronic lymphocytic leukemia.

The sample holds one count of this clone. The V gene is TRBV5-4, the J gene TRBJ1-4; possibly TRBD1 for D (5 bases). Germline CDR1 is SGHNT and CDR2 is YYREEE (reference sequence). V was trimmed by 4 bases and J by 8 bases, leaving 15 bases between them. This CDR3 comprises 14 residues. CDR3 protein: CASSDGTFDEKLFF. The CDR3 bases are TGTGCCAGCAGCGACGGGACGTTTGACGAAAAACTGTTTTTT.

The chain combines TRBV7-8 with TRBJ2-3; the D is unclear. Trimming took 0 bases from V and 0 from J, leaving 4 bases between them. Germline V lookup: CDR1 SGHVS, CDR2 FQNEAQ. The CDR3 is 14 amino acids. The CDR3 DNA reads as TGTGCCAGCAGCTTAGCTAGGAGCACAGATACGCAGTATTTT. It yields the protein CASSLARSTDTQYF.

The chain couples TRBV28 to TRBJ2-5; D may be TRBD1 (6 bases). The CDR3 extends over 13 amino acids. The germline V and J ends were trimmed by 10 bases and 2 bases, with 14 bases remaining between them. The germline V gene has CDR1 MDHEN and CDR2 SYDVKM. The CDR3 sequence is CATRPTGQETQYF. The CDR3 DNA reads as TGTGCCACCCGGCCGACAGGACAAGAGACCCAGTACTTC.

This clone was seen a single time. The chain employs TRBV10-3 and TRBJ2-7, with D perhaps matching TRBD1 or TRBD2 (6 bases each). V lost 7 bases and J lost 1, with 17 bases in between. Looked up from germline, CDR1 is ENHRY and CDR2 is SYGVKD. The length of the CDR3 is 15 residues. The CDR3 reads CAIKGGPTDSYEQYF. CDR3 nucleotide sequence: TGTGCCATCAAGGGGGGCCCCACGGATTCCTACGAGCAGTACTTC.

The table lists this clone with a few counts. The genes are TRBV7-6 and TRBJ1-5; TRBD1 matches at 7 bases. CDR3 size: 15 residues. The germline gives CDR1 SGHVS, CDR2 FNYEAQ. The V segment lost 6 bases and the J segment 0 bases; nucleotides outside the gene matches: 5. As DNA, the CDR3 is TGTGCCAGCAGTCCGACAGGGTATAGCAATCAGCCCCAGCATTTT. Translating gives CASSPTGYSNQPQHF.

This clone showed up just a few times. The chain carries TRBV2 and TRBJ1-2; TRBD1 agrees at 8 bases. There are 16 residues in the CDR3. The V and J ends lost 0 bases and 4 bases, in that order; junction bases with no gene match: 7. The germline gives CDR1 SNHLY, CDR2 FYNNEI. This chain's CDR3 is CASSEARRTGLYGYTF. In nucleotides, the CDR3 is TGTGCCAGCAGTGAAGCGCGCAGGACAGGGCTCTATGGCTACACCTTC.

This chain connects TRBV5-5 to TRBJ1-1; unclear D gene. Germline CDR1 SGHKS, CDR2 YYEKEE (reference sequence). Trimming left V 1 base short and J 1 base short, with 11 bases between. The CDR3 is 15 amino acids. This CDR3 is CASSLLGPRNTEAFF. CDR3 DNA sequence: TGTGCCAGCAGCTTGTTAGGGCCACGGAACACTGAAGCTTTCTTT.

V is TRBV7-8 and J is TRBJ1-6, with D possibly matching TRBD1 (5 bases). The CDR3 spans 15 residues. Germline loops: CDR1 SGHVS, CDR2 FQNEAQ. V was cut by 8 bases and J by 5 bases, with 16 bases left in between. The CDR3 spells CASGPNGADNSPLHF. CDR3 sequence (DNA): TGTGCCAGCGGCCCGAACGGGGCAGATAATTCACCCCTCCACTTT.

This chain uses TRBV7-2 with TRBJ1-5; the D is unclear. Germline CDR1 is SGHTA and CDR2 is FQGNSA. V was trimmed by 2 bases and J by 4 bases, leaving 12 bases between them. The CDR3 is 15 amino acids. Here the CDR3 DNA reads TGTGCCAGCAGCTTAATTGTAGGCTCGAATCAGCCCCAGCATTTT. This gives the protein CASSLIVGSNQPQHF.

The rearrangement links TRBV9 to TRBJ1-2; TRBD1 matches 7 bases. Germline CDR1 SGDLS, CDR2 YYNGEE. J gave up 0 bases and V 4 bases, and 3 bases lay outside the gene matches. This CDR3 region has 14 residues. The CDR3, as DNA: TGTGCCAGCAGCCCAGGGACAGCTAACTATGGCTACACCTTC. It encodes CASSPGTANYGYTF.

In DNA, the CDR3 is TGCGCCACCCCGGGGGGGGCTACTAGCACAGATACGCAGTATTTT. Translated: CATPGGATSTDTQYF. The gene calls are TRBV10-1 and TRBJ2-3; 8 bases are a match to TRBD2. Germline V gene sequence: CDR1 WNHNN, CDR2 SYGVQD (reference sequence). V trimming: 10 bases; J trimming: 0 bases; junction bases outside the gene matches: 9. This CDR3 contains 15 residues.

The chain joins TRBV6-5 to TRBJ1-1; 9 bases line up with TRBD1. In germline, CDR1 is MNHEY, CDR2 SVGAGI. Trimming at V came to 6 bases and at J to 12 bases, leaving 11 bases not matched to a gene. The CDR3 totals 13 residues. The CDR3 protein is CASRVPGQGKTFF. The CDR3 nucleotides are TGTGCCAGCAGAGTACCGGGACAGGGTAAGACTTTCTTT.

Turning to this clone: Relative to the germline gene, one junction end is altered; a read error may explain this. The rearrangement joins TRBV14 to TRBJ2-5, with D perhaps TRBD2 (5 bases). This CDR3 spans 16 amino acids. Germline V gene data show CDR1 as SGHDN and CDR2 as FVKESK. The DNA of the CDR3 is TGTGCCAGCAGTCAAGATCAGCCGGGGATGTCAGAGACCCAGTACTTC. Translation gives CASSQDQPGMSETQYF.

This rearrangement joins TRBV18 to TRBJ1-2; maybe TRBD1 (6 bases). The germline gives CDR1 KGHSH, CDR2 LQKENI. Trimming stripped 3 bases from V and 6 bases from J, with 17 bases between. This CDR3 has 15 residues. In DNA form, the CDR3 reads TGTGCCAGCTCACCCAGGGCGCAGGGGATGGATGGCTACACCTTC. Encoded protein: CASSPRAQGMDGYTF. The full variable domain, in which reference TRBV18 and TRBJ1-2 provide the parts outside the CDR3, is NAGVMQNPRHLVRRRGQEARLRCSPMKGHSHVYWYRQLPEEGLKFMVYLQKENIIDESGMPKERFSAEFPKEGPSILRIQQVVRGDSAAYFCASSPRAQGMDGYTFGSGTRLTVV.